A single TCR beta chain is shown here with its context. This entry is derived from a study of identical twins. Using its own MiXCR run on the 5' RACE reads, TCRdb lists one record per CDR3 protein. In the table there are 650,000 to 750,000 distinct CDR3 sequences, 21% of which are singletons. These sequences were also reported in another study, on T cells expressing NK-cell markers.

The sample was PBMCs. The TCR originated in a woman aged 18-30 years in good health.

The CDR3 DNA follows: TGCAGTGCTAGCGACAGACGCAGCTCCTACAATGAGCAGTTCTTC. Its translation is CSASDRRSSYNEQFF. The rearrangement uses TRBV20-1 and TRBJ2-1, with a possible D match to TRBD1 (5 bases). The CDR3 contains 15 residues. Trimming took 3 bases from V and 0 from J, leaving 12 bases between them. Germline V gives CDR1 DFQATT, CDR2 SNEGSKA (reference sequence).